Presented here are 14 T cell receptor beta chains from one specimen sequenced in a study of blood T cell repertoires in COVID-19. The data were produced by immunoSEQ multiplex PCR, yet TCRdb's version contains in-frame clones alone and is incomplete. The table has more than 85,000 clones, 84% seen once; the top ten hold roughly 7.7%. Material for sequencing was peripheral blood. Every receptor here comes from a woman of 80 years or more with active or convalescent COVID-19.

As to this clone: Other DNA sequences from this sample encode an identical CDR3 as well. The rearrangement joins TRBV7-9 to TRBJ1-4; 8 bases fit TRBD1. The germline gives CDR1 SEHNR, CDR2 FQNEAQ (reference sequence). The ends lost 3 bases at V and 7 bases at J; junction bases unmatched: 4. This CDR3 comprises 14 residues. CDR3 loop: CASSFQGAGEKLFF. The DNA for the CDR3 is TGTGCCAGCAGCTTCCAGGGGGCGGGTGAAAAACTGTTTTTT.

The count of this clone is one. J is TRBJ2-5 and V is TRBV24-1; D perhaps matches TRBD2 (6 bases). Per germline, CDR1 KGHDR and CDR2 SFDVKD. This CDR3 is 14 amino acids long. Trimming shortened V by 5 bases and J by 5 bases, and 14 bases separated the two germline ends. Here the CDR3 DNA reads TGTGCCACCAGTGTTGGAACTAGCTCTGAGACCCAGTACTTC. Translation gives CATSVGTSSETQYF.

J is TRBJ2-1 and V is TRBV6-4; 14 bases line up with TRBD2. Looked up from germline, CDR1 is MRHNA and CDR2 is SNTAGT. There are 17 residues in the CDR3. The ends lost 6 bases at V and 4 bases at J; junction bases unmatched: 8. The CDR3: CASSPAGTSGSYNEQFF. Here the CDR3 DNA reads TGTGCCAGCAGCCCCGCCGGGACTAGCGGGAGTTACAATGAGCAGTTCTTC.

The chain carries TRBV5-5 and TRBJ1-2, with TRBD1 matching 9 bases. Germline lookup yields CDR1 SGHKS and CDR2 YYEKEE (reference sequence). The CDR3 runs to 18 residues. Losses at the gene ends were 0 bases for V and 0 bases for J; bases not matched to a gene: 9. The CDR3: CASSLVPGQGGANYGYTF. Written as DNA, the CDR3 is TGTGCCAGCAGCTTGGTACCGGGACAGGGTGGGGCTAACTATGGCTACACCTTC.

Written as DNA, the CDR3 is TGTGCCAGCAGTTCCATCACAGATACGCAGTATTTT. This encodes CASSSITDTQYF. The V call is TRBV6-2 or TRBV6-3, the J call TRBJ2-3; D unclear. V lost 4 bases to trimming and J lost 2 bases, with 4 bases between them. The CDR3 is 12 amino acids. Germline V gene lookup returns CDR1 MNHEY and CDR2 SVGEGT.

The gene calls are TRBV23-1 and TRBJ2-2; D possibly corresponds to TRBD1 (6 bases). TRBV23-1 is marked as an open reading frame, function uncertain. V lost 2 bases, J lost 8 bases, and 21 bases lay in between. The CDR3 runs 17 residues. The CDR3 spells CASSQPSPDSSLGELFF. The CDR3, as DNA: TGCGCCAGCAGTCAACCCAGCCCGGACAGCTCTTTGGGGGAGCTGTTTTTT.

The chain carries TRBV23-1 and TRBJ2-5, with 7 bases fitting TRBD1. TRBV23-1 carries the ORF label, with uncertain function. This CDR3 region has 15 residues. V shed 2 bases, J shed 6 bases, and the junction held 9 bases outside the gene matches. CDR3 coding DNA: TGCGCCAGCAGTCAAAAAGCTGGGGACAGAAAGACCCAGTACTTC. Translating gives CASSQKAGDRKTQYF.

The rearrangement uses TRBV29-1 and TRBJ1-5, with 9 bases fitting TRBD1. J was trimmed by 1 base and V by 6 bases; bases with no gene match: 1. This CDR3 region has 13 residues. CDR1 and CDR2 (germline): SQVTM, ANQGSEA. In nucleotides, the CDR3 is TGCAGCGTGGGGACAGGGAGCAATCAGCCCCAGCATTTT. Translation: CSVGTGSNQPQHF.

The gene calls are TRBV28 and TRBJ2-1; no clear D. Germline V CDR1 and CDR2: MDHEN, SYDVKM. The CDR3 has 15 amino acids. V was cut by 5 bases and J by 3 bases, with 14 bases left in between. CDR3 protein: CASSPPTDNYNEQFF. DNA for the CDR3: TGTGCCAGCAGTCCCCCAACTGACAACTACAATGAGCAGTTCTTC.

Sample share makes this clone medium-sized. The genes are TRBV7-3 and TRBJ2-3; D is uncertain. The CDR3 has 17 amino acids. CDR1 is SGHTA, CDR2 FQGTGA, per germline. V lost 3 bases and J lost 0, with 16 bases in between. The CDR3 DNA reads TGTGCCAGCAGCTTGACTCCAACACCGTCTAGCACAGATACGCAGTATTTT. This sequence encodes CASSLTPTPSSTDTQYF. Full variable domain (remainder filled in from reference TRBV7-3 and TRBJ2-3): GAGVSQTPSNKVTEKGKYVELRCDPISGHTALYWYRQSLGQGPEFLIYFQGTGAADDSGLPNDRFFAVRPEGSVSTLKIQRTERGDSAVYLCASSLTPTPSSTDTQYFGPGTRLTVL.

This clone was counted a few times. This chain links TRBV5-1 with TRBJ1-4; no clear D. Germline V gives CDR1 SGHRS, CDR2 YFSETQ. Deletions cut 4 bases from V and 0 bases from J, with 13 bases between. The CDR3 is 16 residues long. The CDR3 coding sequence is TGCGCCAGCAGCCCTGGGAGGGTTGCAACTAATGAAAAACTGTTTTTT. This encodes CASSPGRVATNEKLFF. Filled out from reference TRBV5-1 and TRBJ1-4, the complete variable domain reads KAGVTQTPRYLIKTRGQQVTLSCSPISGHRSVSWYQQTPGQGLQFLFEYFSETQRNKGNFPGRFSGRQFSNSRSEMNVSTLELGDSALYLCASSPGRVATNEKLFFGSGTQLSVL.

The CDR3 DNA is TGCGCCAGCAGCCAAACCGCCTTGTTGTGGGGGCCTGGCAATCAGCCCCAGCATTTT. This encodes CASSQTALLWGPGNQPQHF. V and J are TRBV4-1 and TRBJ1-5; D is possibly TRBD1 (6 bases). The CDR3 length is 19 residues. V lost 2 bases and J 2 bases, leaving 22 bases between the germline ends. CDR1 is MGHRA and CDR2 is YSYEKL in the germline V gene.

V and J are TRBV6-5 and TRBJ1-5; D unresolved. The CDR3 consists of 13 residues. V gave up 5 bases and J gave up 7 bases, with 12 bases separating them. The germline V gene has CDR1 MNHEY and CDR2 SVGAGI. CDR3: CASSLGGGQPQHF. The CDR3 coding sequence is TGTGCCAGCAGTCTGGGTGGAGGGCAGCCCCAGCATTTT.

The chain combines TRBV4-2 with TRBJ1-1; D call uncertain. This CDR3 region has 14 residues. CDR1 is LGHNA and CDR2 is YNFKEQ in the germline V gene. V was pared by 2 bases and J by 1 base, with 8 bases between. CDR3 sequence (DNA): TGTGCCAGCAGCCAACCCCGGGGGAACACTGAAGCTTTCTTT. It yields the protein CASSQPRGNTEAFF.